The clone carrying this T cell receptor (beta chain) appeared many times. Its antigen is still unknown. Over 18 months, lack of ophthalmopathy progression marked Graves' hyperthyroidism as stable. Patients were excluded for uncontrolled infection, other autoimmune disease, pregnancy or lactation. Clinicians diagnosed patients from clinical symptoms, serum thyroxine and TRAb, thyroid ultrasound and orbital computed tomography. Amplified TCR beta CDR3 regions came from RNA transcripts. The HTBI set primed first-round TCR CDR3 RT-PCR. TCRdb processed the multiplex PCR reads anew with MiXCR; each CDR3 protein has one entry. The profile shows about 550,000 distinct CDR3 sequences, less than 25% of them singletons. V shed 7 bases, J shed 5 bases, and the junction held 6 bases outside the gene matches. The CDR3 is 14 amino acids. This sample was included in a study of T cells in Graves' hyperthyroidism and ophthalmopathy. Whole-study findings and limits: In the analysis, a 13 V-J model separated ophthalmopathy from stable hyperthyroidism.

The clonotype originates from a man between 18 and 29 years old with Graves' hyperthyroidism. V usage is TRBV12-3 or TRBV12-4 and J usage is TRBJ2-7; 12 nucleotides line up with TRBD2. The sequenced sample consisted of blood. CDR3 nucleotide sequence: TGTGCCAGCACCCCTAGCGGGGGGGCCCACGAGCAGTACTTC. Its translation: CASTPSGGAHEQYF.